Listed below are T cell receptor beta chains from one sample, sequenced in a study of T cell responses to AZD1222 COVID-19 vaccine. TCRdb's table, derived via immunoSEQ multiplex PCR, lists solely in-frame clones and lacks some. The sample gives tens of thousands of clones, 88% of which show up once; around 5.5% is in the top ten. The material sequenced was peripheral blood, taken on day 0 of AZD1222 vaccination. Receptor source: an adult in good health. Both conserved end residues are part of each CDR3. Fields, in order: clone size, D gene, V gene, J gene, CDR3 protein, CDR3 DNA. The D gene is left open where the match is weak. Some rows mark clone size as missing; the rest say once, few, many or name a class of expanded clone.

-	TRBD1	TRBV7-6	TRBJ1-3	CASSPSPPSGTGGSGNTIYF	TGTGCCAGCAGCCCAAGTCCCCCGTCCGGGACAGGGGGCTCTGGAAACACCATATATTTT
few	-	TRBV6-6	TRBJ1-1	CASSYSMDRETEAFF	TGTGCCAGCAGTTACTCGATGGATAGGGAAACTGAAGCTTTCTTT
-	TRBD1	TRBV27	TRBJ1-1	CASSAGTGSDTEAFF	TGTGCCAGCAGTGCCGGGACAGGGTCCGACACTGAAGCTTTCTTT
-	-	TRBV9	TRBJ1-1	CASSVAANTEAFF	TGTGCCAGCAGCGTAGCCGCAAACACTGAAGCTTTCTTT
-	TRBD2	TRBV7-8	TRBJ2-2	CASSPFRRLAGGYTGELFF	TGTGCCAGCAGCCCTTTTAGGCGACTAGCGGGAGGATACACCGGGGAGCTGTTTTTT
few	TRBD1	TRBV19	TRBJ1-4	CASSITPQGSHEKLFF	TGTGCCAGTAGTATAACGCCACAGGGGAGTCATGAAAAACTGTTTTTT
-	-	TRBV5-1	TRBJ2-7	CASSSGTATLEQYF	TGCGCCAGCAGCTCCGGGACCGCCACTTTGGAGCAGTACTTC
-	-	TRBV11-2	TRBJ2-3	CASSLSWRPPTDTQYF	TGTGCCAGCAGTCTGTCATGGAGGCCTCCCACAGATACGCAGTATTTT
-	TRBD2	TRBV10-3	TRBJ2-1	CATEGLAGGLSYNEQFF	TGTGCCACCGAGGGACTAGCGGGAGGTCTTTCCTACAATGAGCAGTTCTTC
-	TRBD2	TRBV12-3/TRBV12-4	TRBJ2-1	CASSTSGYNEQFF	TGTGCCAGCAGTACTAGCGGCTACAATGAGCAGTTCTTC